This T cell receptor (beta chain) was retrieved from a study of blood T cell repertoires in COVID-19. On the study more broadly: Acute and convalescent COVID-19 samples came from the United States, Italy and Spain.

Germline V gene lookup returns CDR1 ENHRY and CDR2 SYGVKD. J gave up 8 bases and V 2 bases, and 3 bases lay outside the gene matches. The CDR3 sequence is 13 residues long. Per the study methods: Amplified reference gene primers provided the basis for estimating nucleated cell counts. Some clones are missing from TCRdb's copy, which holds only in-frame ones; the method was immunoSEQ multiplex PCR. From that table come the V and J calls and clone size; the DNA was used to work out D and trimming. The sample has about 210,000 clones, approximately 82% seen once. The chain carries TRBV10-3 and TRBJ2-3; 8 bases agree with TRBD1. The sequenced material came from peripheral blood. This sequence was found in a man aged 50 or older with active or convalescent COVID-19. CDR3 amino acids: CAISEETGVTQYF. The CDR3 nucleotides are TGTGCCATCAGTGAGGAGACAGGGGTTACGCAGTATTTT.